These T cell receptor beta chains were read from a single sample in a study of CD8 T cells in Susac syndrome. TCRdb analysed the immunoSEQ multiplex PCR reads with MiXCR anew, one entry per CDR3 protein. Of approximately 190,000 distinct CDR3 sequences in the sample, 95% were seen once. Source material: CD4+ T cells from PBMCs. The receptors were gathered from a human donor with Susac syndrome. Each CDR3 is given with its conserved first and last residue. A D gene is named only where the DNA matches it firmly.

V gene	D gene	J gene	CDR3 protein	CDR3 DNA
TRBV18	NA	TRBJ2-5	CASSPMGETQYF	TGTGCCAGCTCACCAATGGGTGAGACCCAGTACTTC
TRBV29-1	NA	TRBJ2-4	CSVESGNRIQYF	TGCAGCGTTGAGTCGGGAAATCGCATTCAGTACTTC
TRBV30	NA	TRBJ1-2	CAWSRQYGYTF	TGTGCCTGGAGTAGACAGTATGGCTACACCTTC
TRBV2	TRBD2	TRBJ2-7	CASGFKRGPAYEQYF	TGTGCCAGCGGGTTTAAGCGGGGGCCGGCCTACGAGCAGTACTTC
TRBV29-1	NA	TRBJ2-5	CSTRNGGGETQYF	TGCAGCACCCGGAACGGGGGCGGGGAGACCCAGTACTTC
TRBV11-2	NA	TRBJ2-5	CASSLTDETQYF	TGTGCCAGCAGCCTCACAGACGAGACCCAGTACTTC
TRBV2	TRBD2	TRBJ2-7	CASRRLALEQYF	TGTGCCAGCAGGCGACTAGCGCTCGAGCAGTACTTC
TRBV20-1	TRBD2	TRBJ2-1	CSASLRAGGPRGEQFF	TGCAGTGCTTCCCTCCGGGCGGGGGGACCCCGGGGTGAGCAGTTCTTC
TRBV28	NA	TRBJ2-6	CASRESAANVLTF	TGTGCCAGCAGGGAGTCTGCGGCCAACGTCCTGACTTTC
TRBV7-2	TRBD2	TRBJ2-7	CASSLEGTRVLEQYF	TGTGCCAGCAGCTTAGAAGGGACTAGGGTCCTCGAGCAGTACTTC
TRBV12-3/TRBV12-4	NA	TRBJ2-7	CASSHRLYEQYF	TGTGCCAGCAGCCACCGGCTCTACGAGCAGTACTTC
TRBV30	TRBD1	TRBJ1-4	CAWAGTGNEKLFF	TGTGCCTGGGCCGGGACAGGGAATGAAAAACTGTTTTTT
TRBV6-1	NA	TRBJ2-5	CASSAIVGETQYF	TGTGCCAGCAGTGCGATAGTAGGAGAGACCCAGTACTTC
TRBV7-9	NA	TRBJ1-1	CASSSSGGTEAFF	TGTGCCAGCAGCTCCTCGGGCGGCACTGAAGCTTTCTTT
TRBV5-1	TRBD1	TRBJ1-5	CASSYGVVQGDRQPQHF	TGCGCCAGCAGTTATGGGGTTGTGCAGGGGGATAGGCAGCCCCAGCATTTT
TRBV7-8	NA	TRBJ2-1	CASSLAGGPYEQFF	TGTGCCAGCAGCTTAGCGGGGGGGCCCTATGAGCAGTTCTTC
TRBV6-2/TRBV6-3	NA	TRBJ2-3	CASSYPDTQYF	TGTGCCAGCAGTTACCCAGATACGCAGTATTTT
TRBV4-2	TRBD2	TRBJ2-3	CASSPGLAGVLSDTQYF	TGTGCCAGCAGCCCCGGACTAGCGGGGGTCCTGTCGGATACGCAGTATTTT